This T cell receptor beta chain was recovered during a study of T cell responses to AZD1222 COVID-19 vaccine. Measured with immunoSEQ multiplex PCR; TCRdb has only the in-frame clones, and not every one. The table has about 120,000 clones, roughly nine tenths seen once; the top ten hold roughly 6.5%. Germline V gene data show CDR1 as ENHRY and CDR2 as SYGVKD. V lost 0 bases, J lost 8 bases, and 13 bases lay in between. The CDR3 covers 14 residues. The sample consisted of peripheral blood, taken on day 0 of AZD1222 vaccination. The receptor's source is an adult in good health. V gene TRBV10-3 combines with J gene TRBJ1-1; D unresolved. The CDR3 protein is CAISESRPPGEAFF. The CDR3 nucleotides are TGTGCCATCAGTGAGTCAAGGCCCCCAGGAGAAGCTTTCTTT.